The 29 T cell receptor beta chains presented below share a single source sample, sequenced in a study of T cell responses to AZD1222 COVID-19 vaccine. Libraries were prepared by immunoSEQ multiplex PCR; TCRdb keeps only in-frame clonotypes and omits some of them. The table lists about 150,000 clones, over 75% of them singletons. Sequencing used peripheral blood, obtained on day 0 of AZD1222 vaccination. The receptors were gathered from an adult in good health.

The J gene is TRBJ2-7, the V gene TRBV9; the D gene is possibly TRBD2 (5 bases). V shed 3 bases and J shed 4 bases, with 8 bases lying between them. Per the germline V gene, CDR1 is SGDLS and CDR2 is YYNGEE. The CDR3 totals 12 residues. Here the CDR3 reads CASSGPGYEQYF. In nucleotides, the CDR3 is TGTGCCAGCAGCGGACCGGGATACGAGCAGTACTTC.

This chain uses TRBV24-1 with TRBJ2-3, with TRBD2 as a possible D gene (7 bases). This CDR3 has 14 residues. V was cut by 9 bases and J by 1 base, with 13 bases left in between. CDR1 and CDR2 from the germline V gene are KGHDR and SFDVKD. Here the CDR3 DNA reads TGTGCCACCGGGGGGGCAGGGGGCACAGATACGCAGTATTTT. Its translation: CATGGAGGTDTQYF.

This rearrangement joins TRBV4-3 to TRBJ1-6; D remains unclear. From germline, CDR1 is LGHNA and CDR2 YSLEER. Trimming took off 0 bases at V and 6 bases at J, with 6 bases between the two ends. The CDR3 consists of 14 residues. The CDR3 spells CASSQDSANSPLHF. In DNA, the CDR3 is TGCGCCAGCAGCCAAGATAGCGCTAATTCACCCCTCCACTTT.

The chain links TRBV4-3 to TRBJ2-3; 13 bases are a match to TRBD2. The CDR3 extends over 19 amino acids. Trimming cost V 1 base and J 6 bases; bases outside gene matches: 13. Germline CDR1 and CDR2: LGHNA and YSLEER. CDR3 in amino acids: CASSQALGTSGTLGDTQYF. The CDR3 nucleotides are TGCGCCAGCAGCCAAGCCCTAGGGACTAGCGGGACCCTCGGCGATACGCAGTATTTT.

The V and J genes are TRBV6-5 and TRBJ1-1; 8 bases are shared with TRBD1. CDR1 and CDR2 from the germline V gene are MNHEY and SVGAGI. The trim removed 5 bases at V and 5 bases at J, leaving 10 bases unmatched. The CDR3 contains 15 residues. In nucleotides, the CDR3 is TGTGCCAGCAGTATTTTTCGGACAGGGAGGACTGAAGCTTTCTTT. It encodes CASSIFRTGRTEAFF.

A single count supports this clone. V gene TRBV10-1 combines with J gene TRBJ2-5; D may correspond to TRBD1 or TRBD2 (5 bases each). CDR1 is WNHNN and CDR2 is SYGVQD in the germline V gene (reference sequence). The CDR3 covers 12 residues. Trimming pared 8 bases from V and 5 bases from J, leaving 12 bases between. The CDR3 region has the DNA TGCGCCAGCCGACGGTGGGGGGAGACCCAGTACTTC. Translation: CASRRWGETQYF.

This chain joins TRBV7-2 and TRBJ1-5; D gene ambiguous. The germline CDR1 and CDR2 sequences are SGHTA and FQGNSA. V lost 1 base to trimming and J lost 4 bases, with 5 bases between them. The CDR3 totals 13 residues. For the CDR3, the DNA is TGTGCCAGCAGCTTAGGAGTAAATCAGCCCCAGCATTTT. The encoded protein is CASSLGVNQPQHF.

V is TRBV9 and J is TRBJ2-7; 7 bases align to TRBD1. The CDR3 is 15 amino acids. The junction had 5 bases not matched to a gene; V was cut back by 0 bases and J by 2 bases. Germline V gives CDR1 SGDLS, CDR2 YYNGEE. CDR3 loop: CASSVGGTVTYEQYF. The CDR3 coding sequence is TGTGCCAGCAGCGTAGGTGGGACAGTTACCTACGAGCAGTACTTC.

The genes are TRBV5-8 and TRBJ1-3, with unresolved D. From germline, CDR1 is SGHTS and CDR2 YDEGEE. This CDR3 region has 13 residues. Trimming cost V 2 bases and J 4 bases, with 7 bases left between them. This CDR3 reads CASSFVRGNTIYF. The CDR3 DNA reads TGTGCCAGCAGCTTCGTGAGGGGAAACACCATATATTTT.

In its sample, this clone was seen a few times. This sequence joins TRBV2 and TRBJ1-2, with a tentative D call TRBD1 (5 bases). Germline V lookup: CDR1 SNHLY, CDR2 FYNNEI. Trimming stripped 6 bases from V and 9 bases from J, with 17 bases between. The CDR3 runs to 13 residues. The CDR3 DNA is TGTGCCAGCAGGGCGACCGGGGCTAGGAGCTACACCTTC. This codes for CASRATGARSYTF. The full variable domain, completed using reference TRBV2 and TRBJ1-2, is EPEVTQTPSHQVTQMGQEVILRCVPISNHLYFYWYRQILGQKVEFLVSFYNNEISEKSEIFDDQFSVERPDGSNFTLKIRSTKLEDSAMYFCASRATGARSYTFGSGTRLTVV.

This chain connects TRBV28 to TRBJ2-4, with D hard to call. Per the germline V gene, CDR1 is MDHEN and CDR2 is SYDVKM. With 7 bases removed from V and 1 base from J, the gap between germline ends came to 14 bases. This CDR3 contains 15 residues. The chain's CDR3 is CASTYDRGAKNIQYF. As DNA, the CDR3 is TGTGCCAGCACCTATGACCGTGGTGCCAAAAACATTCAGTACTTC.

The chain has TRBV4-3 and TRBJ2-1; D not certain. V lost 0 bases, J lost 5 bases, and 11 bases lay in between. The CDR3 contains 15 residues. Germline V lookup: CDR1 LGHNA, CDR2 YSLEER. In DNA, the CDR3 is TGCGCCAGCAGCCAAGAGTTGAAAGGAAACAATGAGCAGTTCTTC. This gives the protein CASSQELKGNNEQFF.

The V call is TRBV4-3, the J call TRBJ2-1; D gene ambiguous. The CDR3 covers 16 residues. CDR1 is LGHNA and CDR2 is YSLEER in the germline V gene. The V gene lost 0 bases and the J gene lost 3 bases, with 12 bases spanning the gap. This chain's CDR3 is CASSQDLSNGYNEQFF. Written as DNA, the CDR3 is TGCGCCAGCAGCCAAGATCTCAGCAACGGCTACAATGAGCAGTTCTTC.

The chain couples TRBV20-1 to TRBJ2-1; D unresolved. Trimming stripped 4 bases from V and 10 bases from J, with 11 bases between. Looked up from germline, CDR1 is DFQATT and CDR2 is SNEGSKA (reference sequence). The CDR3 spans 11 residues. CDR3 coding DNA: TGCAGTGCTACTTGGCTGGGAGAGCAGTTCTTC. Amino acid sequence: CSATWLGEQFF.

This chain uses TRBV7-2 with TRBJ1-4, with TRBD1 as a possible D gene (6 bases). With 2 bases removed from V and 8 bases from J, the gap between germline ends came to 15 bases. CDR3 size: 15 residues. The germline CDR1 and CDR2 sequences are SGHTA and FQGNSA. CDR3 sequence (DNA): TGTGCCAGCAGCTTATCCGGGGGCTTCCAGGAAAAACTGTTTTTT. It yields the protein CASSLSGGFQEKLFF. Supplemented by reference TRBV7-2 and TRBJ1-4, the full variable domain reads GAGVSQSPSNKVTEKGKDVELRCDPISGHTALYWYRQSLGQGLEFLIYFQGNSAPDKSGLPSDRFSAERTGGSVSTLTIQRTQQEDSAVYLCASSLSGGFQEKLFFGSGTQLSVL.

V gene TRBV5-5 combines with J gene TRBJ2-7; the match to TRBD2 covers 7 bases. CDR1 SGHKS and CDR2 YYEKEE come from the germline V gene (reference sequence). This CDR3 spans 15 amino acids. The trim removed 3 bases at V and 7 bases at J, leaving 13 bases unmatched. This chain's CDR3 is CASSYYSTWGGEQYF. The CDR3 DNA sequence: TGTGCCAGCAGCTATTACTCCACTTGGGGGGGGGAGCAGTACTTC.

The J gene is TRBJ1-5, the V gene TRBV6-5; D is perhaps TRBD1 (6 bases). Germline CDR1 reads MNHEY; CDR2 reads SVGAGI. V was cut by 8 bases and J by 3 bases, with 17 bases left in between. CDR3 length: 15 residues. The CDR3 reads CASEAPGHFNQPQHF. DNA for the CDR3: TGTGCCAGCGAAGCCCCGGGACACTTCAATCAGCCCCAGCATTTT.

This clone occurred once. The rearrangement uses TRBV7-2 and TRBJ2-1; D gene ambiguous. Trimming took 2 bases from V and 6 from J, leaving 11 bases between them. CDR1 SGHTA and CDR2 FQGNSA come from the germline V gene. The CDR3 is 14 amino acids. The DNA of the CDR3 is TGTGCCAGCAGCTTAATATCCAGTCTCAATGAGCAGTTCTTC. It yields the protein CASSLISSLNEQFF. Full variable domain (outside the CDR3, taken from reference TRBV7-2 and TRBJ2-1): GAGVSQSPSNKVTEKGKDVELRCDPISGHTALYWYRQSLGQGLEFLIYFQGNSAPDKSGLPSDRFSAERTGGSVSTLTIQRTQQEDSAVYLCASSLISSLNEQFFGPGTRLTVL.

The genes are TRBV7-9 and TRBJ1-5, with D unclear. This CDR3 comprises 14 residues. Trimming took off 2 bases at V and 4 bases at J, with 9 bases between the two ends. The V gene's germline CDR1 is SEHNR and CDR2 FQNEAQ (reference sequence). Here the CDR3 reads CASSLSEGNQPQHF. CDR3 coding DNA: TGTGCCAGCAGCTTATCGGAGGGAAATCAGCCCCAGCATTTT.

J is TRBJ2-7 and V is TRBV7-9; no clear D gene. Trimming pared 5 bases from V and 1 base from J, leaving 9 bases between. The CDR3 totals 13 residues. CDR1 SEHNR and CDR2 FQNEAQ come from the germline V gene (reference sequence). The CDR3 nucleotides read TGTGCCAGCAGCAAAAGGCAGTCCTACGAGCAGTACTTC. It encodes CASSKRQSYEQYF.

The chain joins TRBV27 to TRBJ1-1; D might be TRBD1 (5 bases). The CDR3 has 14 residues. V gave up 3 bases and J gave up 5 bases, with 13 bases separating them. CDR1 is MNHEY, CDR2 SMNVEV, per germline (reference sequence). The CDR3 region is CASSFAPGRTEAFF. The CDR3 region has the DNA TGTGCCAGCAGTTTTGCCCCAGGGAGGACTGAAGCTTTCTTT.

The CDR3 DNA reads as TGCGCCAGCAGCTTGTTTGGGGACCCAGGTGAAAAACTGTTTTTT. Amino acid sequence: CASSLFGDPGEKLFF. The chain is built from TRBV5-1 and TRBJ1-4; weak D call: TRBD1 (5 bases). Between the trimmed V and J ends, which lost 1 base and 7 bases, there was a span of 14 bases. The CDR3 contains 15 residues. Germline V gives CDR1 SGHRS, CDR2 YFSETQ.

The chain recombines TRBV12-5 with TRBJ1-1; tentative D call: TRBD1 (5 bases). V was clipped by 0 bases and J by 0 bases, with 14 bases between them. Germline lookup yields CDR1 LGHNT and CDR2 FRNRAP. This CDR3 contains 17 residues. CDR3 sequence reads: CASGLVGQGSVNTEAFF. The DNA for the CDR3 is TGTGCTAGTGGTTTGGTAGGTCAGGGTAGCGTGAACACTGAAGCTTTCTTT.

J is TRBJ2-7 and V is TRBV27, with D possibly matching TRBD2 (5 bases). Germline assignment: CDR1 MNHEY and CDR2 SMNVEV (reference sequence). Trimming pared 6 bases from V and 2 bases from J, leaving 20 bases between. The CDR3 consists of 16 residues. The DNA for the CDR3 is TGTGCCAGCAGCCTGAGGGTAGGGTCGGGGACCTACGAGCAGTACTTC. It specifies CASSLRVGSGTYEQYF.

CDR3 region: CASSTGRFNTEAFF. The CDR3 region has the DNA TGTGCCAGCTCAACGGGACGGTTTAACACTGAAGCTTTCTTT. The chain couples TRBV18 to TRBJ1-1; possible D gene TRBD1, 5 bases. V shed 5 bases and J shed 2 bases, with 12 bases lying between them. The CDR3 contains 14 residues. Germline V gives CDR1 KGHSH, CDR2 LQKENI.

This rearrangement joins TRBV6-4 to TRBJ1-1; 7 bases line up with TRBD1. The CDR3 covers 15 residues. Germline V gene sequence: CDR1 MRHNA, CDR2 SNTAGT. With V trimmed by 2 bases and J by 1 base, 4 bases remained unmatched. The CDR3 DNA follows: TGTGCCAGCAGTGACACTTCAGGGGGGAACACTGAAGCTTTCTTT. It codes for CASSDTSGGNTEAFF.

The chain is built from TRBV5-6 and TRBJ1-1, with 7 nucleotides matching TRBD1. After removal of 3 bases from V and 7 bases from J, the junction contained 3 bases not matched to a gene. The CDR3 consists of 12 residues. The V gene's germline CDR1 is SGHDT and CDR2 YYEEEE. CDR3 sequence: CASSWTGLEAFF. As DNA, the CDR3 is TGTGCCAGCAGCTGGACAGGACTTGAAGCTTTCTTT.

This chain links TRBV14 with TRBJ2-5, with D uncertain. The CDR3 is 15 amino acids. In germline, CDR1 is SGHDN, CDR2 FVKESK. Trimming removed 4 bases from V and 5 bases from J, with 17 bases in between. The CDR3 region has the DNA TGTGCCAGCAGCCCGAACGCCTGGACCGAGGAGACCCAGTACTTC. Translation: CASSPNAWTEETQYF.

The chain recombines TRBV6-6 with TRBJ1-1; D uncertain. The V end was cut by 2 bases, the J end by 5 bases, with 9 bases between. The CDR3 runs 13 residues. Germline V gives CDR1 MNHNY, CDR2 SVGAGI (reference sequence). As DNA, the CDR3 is TGTGCCAGCAGTTACGTCTCCGGAACTGAAGCTTTCTTT. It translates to CASSYVSGTEAFF.